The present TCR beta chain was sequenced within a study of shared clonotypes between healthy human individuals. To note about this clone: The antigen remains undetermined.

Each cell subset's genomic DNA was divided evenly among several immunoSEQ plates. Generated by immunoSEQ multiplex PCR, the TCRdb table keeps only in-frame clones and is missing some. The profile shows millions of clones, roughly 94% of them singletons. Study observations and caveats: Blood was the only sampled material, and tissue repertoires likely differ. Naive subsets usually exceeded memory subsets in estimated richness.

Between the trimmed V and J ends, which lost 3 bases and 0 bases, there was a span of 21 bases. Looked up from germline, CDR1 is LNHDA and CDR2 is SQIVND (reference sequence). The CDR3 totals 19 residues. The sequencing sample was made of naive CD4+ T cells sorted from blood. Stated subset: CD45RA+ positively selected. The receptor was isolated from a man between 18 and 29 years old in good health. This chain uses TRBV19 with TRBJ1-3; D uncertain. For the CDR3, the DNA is TGTGCCAGTAGTATTTTCATCCCTCGATCAGGCGACTCTGGAAACACCATATATTTT. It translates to CASSIFIPRSGDSGNTIYF.